This T cell receptor beta chain is drawn from a study of Graves' ophthalmopathy and Graves' hyperthyroidism. Overall study: Hyperthyroidism was considered stable when no ophthalmopathy appeared within 18 months of follow-up. Whole-study findings and limits: Progression of ophthalmopathy was predicted by the model with about 66% sensitivity and roughly 73% specificity.

This clonotype was observed a handful of times. Its target is not known. Germline loops: CDR1 MNHEY, CDR2 SMNVEV (reference sequence). The CDR3 extends over 14 amino acids. V was clipped by 5 bases and J by 5 bases, with 15 bases between them. The sequenced template was RNA, covering the TCR beta CDR3 region. Second-round multiplex PCR came after a first-round RT-PCR that employed HTBI primers. TCRdb processed the multiplex PCR reads anew with MiXCR; each CDR3 protein has one entry. This repertoire shows over a million distinct CDR3 sequences, 35% to 45% found once; its top ten account for over 8.5%. The clonotype comes from an adult man with Graves' hyperthyroidism. The J gene is TRBJ1-1, the V gene TRBV27, with a weak D call TRBD1 (5 bases). Sequenced input: peripheral blood or thyroid tissue (not recorded which). CDR3 residues: CASSRRASGTEAFF. The CDR3 DNA sequence: TGTGCCAGCAGTCGTAGGGCCTCAGGGACTGAAGCTTTCTTT.